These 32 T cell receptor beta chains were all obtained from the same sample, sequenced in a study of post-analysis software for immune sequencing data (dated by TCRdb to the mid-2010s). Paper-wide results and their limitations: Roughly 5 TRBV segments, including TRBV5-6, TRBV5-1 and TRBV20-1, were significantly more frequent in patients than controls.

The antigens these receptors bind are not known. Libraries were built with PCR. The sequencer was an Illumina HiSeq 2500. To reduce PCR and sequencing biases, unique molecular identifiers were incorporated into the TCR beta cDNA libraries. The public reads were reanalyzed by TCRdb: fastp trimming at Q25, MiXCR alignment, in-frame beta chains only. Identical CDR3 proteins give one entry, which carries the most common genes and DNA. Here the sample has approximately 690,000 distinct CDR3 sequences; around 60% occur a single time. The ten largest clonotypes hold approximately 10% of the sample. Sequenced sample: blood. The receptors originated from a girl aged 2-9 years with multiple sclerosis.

Here the CDR3 reads CSVGQAASTDTQYF. DNA for the CDR3: TGCAGCGTTGGCCAGGCAGCAAGCACAGATACGCAGTATTTT. The rearrangement joins TRBV29-1 to TRBJ2-3; D gene unclear. The germline CDR1 and CDR2 sequences are SQVTM and ANQGSEA. V lost 4 bases to trimming and J lost 0 bases, with 11 bases between them. The CDR3 consists of 14 residues.

CDR3: CSARDRGQVNQPQHF. CDR3 DNA sequence: TGCAGTGCTAGAGATAGGGGACAAGTCAATCAGCCCCAGCATTTT. This chain connects TRBV20-1 to TRBJ1-5; tentatively, D is TRBD1 (6 bases). V was shortened by 0 bases and J by 3 bases, with 12 bases between the two germline ends. Germline V gives CDR1 DFQATT, CDR2 SNEGSKA (reference sequence). The CDR3 loop spans 15 amino acids.

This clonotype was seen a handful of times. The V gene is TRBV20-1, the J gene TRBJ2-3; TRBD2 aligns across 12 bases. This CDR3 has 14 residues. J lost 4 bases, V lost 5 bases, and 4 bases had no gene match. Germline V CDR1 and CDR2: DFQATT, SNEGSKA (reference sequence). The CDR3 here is CSAGRLAGADTQYF. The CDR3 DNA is TGCAGTGCTGGACGACTAGCGGGGGCAGATACGCAGTATTTT.

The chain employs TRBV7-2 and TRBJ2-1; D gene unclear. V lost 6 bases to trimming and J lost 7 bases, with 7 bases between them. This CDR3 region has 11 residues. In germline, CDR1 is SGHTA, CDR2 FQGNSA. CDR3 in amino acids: CASRILNEQFF. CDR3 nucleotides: TGTGCCAGCAGGATCCTGAATGAGCAGTTCTTC. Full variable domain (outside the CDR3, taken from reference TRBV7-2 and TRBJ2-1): GAGVSQSPSNKVTEKGKDVELRCDPISGHTALYWYRQSLGQGLEFLIYFQGNSAPDKSGLPSDRFSAERTGGSVSTLTIQRTQQEDSAVYLCASRILNEQFFGPGTRLTVL.

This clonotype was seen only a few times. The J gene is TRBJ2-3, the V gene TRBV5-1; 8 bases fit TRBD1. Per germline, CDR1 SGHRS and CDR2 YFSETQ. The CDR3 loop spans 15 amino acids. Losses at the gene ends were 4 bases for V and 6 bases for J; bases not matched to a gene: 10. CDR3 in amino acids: CASSDGQGGWDTQYF. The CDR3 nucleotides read TGCGCCAGCAGCGACGGACAGGGAGGCTGGGATACGCAGTATTTT.

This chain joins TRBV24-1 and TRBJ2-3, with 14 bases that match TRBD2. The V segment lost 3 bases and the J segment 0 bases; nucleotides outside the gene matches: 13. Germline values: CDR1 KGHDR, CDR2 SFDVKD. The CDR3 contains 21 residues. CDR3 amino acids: CATSDALGTSGGLSSTDTQYF. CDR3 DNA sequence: TGTGCCACCAGTGATGCCTTAGGGACTAGCGGGGGCCTCTCTAGCACAGATACGCAGTATTTT.

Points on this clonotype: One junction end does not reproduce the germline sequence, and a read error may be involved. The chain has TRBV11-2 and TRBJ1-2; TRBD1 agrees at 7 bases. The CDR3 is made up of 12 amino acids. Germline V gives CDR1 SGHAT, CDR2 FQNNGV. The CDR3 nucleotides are TGTACCAGCAGTCCACAGGGGAATGGCTACACCTTC. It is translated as CTSSPQGNGYTF.

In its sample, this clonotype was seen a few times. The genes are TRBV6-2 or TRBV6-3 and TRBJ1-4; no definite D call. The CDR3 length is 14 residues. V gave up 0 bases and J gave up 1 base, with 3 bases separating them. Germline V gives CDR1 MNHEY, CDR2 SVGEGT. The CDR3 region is CASSYSETNEKLFF. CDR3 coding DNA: TGTGCCAGCAGTTACTCGGAAACTAATGAAAAACTGTTTTTT.

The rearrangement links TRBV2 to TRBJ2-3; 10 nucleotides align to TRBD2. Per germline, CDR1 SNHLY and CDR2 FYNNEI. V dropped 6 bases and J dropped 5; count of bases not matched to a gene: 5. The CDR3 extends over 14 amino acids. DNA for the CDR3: TGTGCCAGCAGGAAGCGGGAGGGCCGAGATACGCAGTATTTT. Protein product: CASRKREGRDTQYF.

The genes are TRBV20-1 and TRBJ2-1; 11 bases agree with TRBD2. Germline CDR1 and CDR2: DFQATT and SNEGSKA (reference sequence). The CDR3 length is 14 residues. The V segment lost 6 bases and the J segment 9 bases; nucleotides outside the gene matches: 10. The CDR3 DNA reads TGCAGTGCCAAAACTAGCGGGAGTGTGGGTGAGCAGTTCTTC. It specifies CSAKTSGSVGEQFF.

The CDR3 reads CASSGGGQVTSTDTQYF. As DNA, the CDR3 is TGCGCCAGCAGTGGAGGGGGACAGGTCACTAGCACAGATACGCAGTATTTT. The chain has TRBV10-2 and TRBJ2-3; 8 bases fit TRBD1. Germline assignment: CDR1 WSHSY and CDR2 SAAADI. CDR3 length: 17 residues. Trimming took 4 bases from V and 0 from J; bases not matched to a gene: 9.

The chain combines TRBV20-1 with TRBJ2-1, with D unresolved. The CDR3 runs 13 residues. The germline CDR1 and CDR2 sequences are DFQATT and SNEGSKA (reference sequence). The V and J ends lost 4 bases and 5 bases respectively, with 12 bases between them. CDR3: CSATQTVNNEQFF. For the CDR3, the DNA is TGCAGTGCTACCCAAACGGTTAACAATGAGCAGTTCTTC.

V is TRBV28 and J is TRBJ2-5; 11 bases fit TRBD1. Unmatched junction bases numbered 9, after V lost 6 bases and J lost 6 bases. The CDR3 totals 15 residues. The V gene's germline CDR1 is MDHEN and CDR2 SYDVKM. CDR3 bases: TGTGCCAGCAGGGACGCGGGACAGGGGGATAAGACCCAGTACTTC. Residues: CASRDAGQGDKTQYF.

This CDR3 reads CAISEAPYEQYF. The CDR3 coding sequence is TGTGCCATCAGTGAGGCCCCCTACGAGCAGTACTTC. The V and J genes are TRBV10-3 and TRBJ2-7; D is uncertain. V shed 2 bases and J shed 2 bases, with 4 bases lying between them. The CDR3 has 12 amino acids. Germline V lookup: CDR1 ENHRY, CDR2 SYGVKD.

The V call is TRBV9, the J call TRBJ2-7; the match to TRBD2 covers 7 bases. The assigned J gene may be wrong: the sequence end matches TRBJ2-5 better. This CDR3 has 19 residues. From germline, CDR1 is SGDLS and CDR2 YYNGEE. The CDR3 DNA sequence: TGTGCCAGCAGAGACAACGGGAATAGCGGGCCGGTGGAGGGAGAGACCCAGTACTTC. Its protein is CASRDNGNSGPVEGETQYF.

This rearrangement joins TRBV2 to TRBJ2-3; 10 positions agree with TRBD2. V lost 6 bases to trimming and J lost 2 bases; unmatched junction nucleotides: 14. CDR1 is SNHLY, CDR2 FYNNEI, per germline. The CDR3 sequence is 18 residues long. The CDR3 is CASRETRLAGANTDTQYF. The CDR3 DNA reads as TGTGCCAGCAGAGAAACCCGGCTAGCGGGAGCAAACACAGATACGCAGTATTTT. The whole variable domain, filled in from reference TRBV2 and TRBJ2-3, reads EPEVTQTPSHQVTQMGQEVILRCVPISNHLYFYWYRQILGQKVEFLVSFYNNEISEKSEIFDDQFSVERPDGSNFTLKIRSTKLEDSAMYFCASRETRLAGANTDTQYFGPGTRLTVL.

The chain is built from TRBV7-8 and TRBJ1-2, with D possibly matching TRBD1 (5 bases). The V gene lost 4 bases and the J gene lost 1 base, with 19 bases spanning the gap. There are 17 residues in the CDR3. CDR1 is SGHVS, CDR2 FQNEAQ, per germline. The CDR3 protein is CASSSDPGTVYNYGYTF. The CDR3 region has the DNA TGTGCCAGCAGCTCGGATCCCGGGACGGTCTATAACTATGGCTACACCTTC.

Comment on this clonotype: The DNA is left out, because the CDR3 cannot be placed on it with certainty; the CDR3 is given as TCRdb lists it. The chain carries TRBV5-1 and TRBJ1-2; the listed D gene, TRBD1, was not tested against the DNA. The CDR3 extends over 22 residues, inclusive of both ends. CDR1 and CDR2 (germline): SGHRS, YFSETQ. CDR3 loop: CASSLGSGLETQYFGPGDGYTF.

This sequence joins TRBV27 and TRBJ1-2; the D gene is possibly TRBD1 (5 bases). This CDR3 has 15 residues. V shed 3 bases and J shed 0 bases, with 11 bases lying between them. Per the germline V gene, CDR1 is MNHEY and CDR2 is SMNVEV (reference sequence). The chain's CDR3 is CASSFGQGPNYGYTF. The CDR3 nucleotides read TGTGCCAGCAGTTTCGGTCAGGGACCTAACTATGGCTACACCTTC.

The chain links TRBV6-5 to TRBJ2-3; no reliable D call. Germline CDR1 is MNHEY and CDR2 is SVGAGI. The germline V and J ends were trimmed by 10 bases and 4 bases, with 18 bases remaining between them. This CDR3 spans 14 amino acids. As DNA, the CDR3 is TGTGCCACCCTACGCCTGCCCACTGCAGATACGCAGTATTTT. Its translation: CATLRLPTADTQYF.

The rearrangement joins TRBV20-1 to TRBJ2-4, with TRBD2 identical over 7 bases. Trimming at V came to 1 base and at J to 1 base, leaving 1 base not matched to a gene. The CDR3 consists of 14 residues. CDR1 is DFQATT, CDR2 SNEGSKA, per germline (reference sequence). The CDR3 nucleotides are TGCAGTGCTAGAGGGGAGGGCGCCAAAAACATTCAGTACTTC. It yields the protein CSARGEGAKNIQYF.

The chain's CDR3 is CASTLLAGDTQYF. The CDR3, as DNA: TGTGCCAGTACACTCTTAGCCGGAGATACGCAGTATTTT. J is TRBJ2-3 and V is TRBV6-6; D call uncertain. Germline assignment: CDR1 MNHNY and CDR2 SVGAGI (reference sequence). This CDR3 has 13 amino acids. V shed 9 bases and J shed 5 bases, with 15 bases lying between them.

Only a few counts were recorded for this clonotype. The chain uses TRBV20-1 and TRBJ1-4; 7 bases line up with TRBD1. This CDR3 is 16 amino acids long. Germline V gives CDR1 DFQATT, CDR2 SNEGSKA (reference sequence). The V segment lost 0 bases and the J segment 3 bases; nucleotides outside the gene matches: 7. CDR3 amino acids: CSARDTNRGPNEKLFF. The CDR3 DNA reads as TGCAGTGCTAGAGATACCAACAGGGGACCTAATGAAAAACTGTTTTTT.

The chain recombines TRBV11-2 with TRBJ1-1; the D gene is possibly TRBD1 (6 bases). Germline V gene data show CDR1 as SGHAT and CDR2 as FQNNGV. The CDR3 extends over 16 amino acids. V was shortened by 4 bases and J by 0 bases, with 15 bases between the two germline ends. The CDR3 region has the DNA TGTGCCAGCAGCTGGGGGGCGAGTGGGGTGAACACTGAAGCTTTCTTT. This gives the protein CASSWGASGVNTEAFF.

For the CDR3, the DNA is TGCAGCGTTTCTCGGGGAGACAATGAGCAGTTCTTC. This translates into CSVSRGDNEQFF. This chain joins TRBV29-1 and TRBJ2-1; D possibly corresponds to TRBD2 (5 bases). There are 12 residues in the CDR3. CDR1 is SQVTM, CDR2 ANQGSEA, per germline. Trimming stripped 5 bases from V and 5 bases from J, with 10 bases between.

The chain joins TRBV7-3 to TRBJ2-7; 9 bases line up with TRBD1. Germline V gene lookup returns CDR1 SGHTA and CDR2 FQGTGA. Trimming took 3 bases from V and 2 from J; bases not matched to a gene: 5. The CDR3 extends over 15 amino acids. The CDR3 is CASSFGGQGPYEQYF. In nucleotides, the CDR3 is TGTGCCAGCAGCTTTGGGGGACAGGGACCCTACGAGCAGTACTTC.

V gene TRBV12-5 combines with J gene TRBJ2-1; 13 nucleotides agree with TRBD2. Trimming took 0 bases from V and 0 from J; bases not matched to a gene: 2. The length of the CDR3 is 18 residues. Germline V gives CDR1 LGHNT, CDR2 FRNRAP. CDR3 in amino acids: CASGLVRTSGGSYNEQFF. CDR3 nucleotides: TGTGCTAGTGGTTTGGTAAGGACTAGCGGGGGCTCCTACAATGAGCAGTTCTTC. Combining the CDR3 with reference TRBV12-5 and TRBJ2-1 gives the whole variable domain DARVTQTPRHKVTEMGQEVTMRCQPILGHNTVFWYRQTMMQGLELLAYFRNRAPLDDSGMPKDRFSAEMPDATLATLKIQPSEPRDSAVYFCASGLVRTSGGSYNEQFFGPGTRLTVL.

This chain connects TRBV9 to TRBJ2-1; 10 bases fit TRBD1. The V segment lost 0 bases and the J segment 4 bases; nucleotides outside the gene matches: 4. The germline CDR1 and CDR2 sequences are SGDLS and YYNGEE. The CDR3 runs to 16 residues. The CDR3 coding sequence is TGTGCCAGCAGCGTAGCTACGGACAGGGGGTACAATGAGCAGTTCTTC. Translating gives CASSVATDRGYNEQFF.

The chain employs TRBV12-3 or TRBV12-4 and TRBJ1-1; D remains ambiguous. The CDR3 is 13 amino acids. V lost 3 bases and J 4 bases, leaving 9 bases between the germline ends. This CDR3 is CASSLREATEAFF. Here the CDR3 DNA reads TGTGCCAGCAGTTTGAGAGAGGCCACTGAAGCTTTCTTT.

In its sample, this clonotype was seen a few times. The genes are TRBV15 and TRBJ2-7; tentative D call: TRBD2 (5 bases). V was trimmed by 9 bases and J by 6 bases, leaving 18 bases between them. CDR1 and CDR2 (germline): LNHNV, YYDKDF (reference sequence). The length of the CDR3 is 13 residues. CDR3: CATQSGSQIEQYF. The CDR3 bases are TGTGCCACTCAGTCGGGATCACAGATCGAGCAGTACTTC.

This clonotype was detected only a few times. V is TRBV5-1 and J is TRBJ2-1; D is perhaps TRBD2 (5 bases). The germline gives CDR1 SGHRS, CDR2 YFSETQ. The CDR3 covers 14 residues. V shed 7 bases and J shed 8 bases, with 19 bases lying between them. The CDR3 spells CASGPLGLADEQFF. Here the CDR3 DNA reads TGCGCCAGCGGCCCCCTAGGACTTGCCGATGAGCAGTTCTTC.

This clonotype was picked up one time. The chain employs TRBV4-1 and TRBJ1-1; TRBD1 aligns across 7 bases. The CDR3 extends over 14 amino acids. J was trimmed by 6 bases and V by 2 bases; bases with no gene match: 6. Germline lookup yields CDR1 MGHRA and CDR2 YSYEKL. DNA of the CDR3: TGCGCCAGCAGCCAACTCACAGGGGTAGCTGAAGCTTTCTTT. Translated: CASSQLTGVAEAFF.